The rows below give T cell receptor beta chains drawn from one sample of a study of blood T cell repertoires in COVID-19. Data came from immunoSEQ multiplex PCR; TCRdb stores just in-frame clones and leaves some out. Among approximately 150,000 clones listed, under 85% were seen once. The specimen was peripheral blood. These receptors all stem from a man aged 70 or older who had recovered from COVID-19. Both conserved end residues are part of each CDR3. Each record gives: J gene, V gene, CDR3 protein.

j_gene: TRBJ2-3; v_gene: TRBV7-8; CDR3aa: CASSRGRGGLRLADTQYF
j_gene: TRBJ1-2; v_gene: TRBV28; CDR3aa: CASSYRQGNYGYTF
j_gene: TRBJ2-7; v_gene: TRBV3-1/TRBV3-2; CDR3aa: CASSQDLAGANEQYF
j_gene: TRBJ2-1; v_gene: TRBV5-1; CDR3aa: CASSLVSGRAGNNEQFF
j_gene: TRBJ2-5; v_gene: TRBV2; CDR3aa: CASSKGLAGDGETQYF
j_gene: TRBJ1-1; v_gene: TRBV20-1; CDR3aa: CSASPDSNTEAFF
j_gene: TRBJ2-5; v_gene: TRBV10-3; CDR3aa: CAISESEVAGQETQYF
j_gene: TRBJ2-3; v_gene: TRBV18; CDR3aa: CASSPPASGKDTQYF
j_gene: TRBJ1-3; v_gene: TRBV5-6; CDR3aa: CASSRRTGRGNTIYF
j_gene: TRBJ2-6; v_gene: TRBV28; CDR3aa: CASSLFEGLAGANVLTF